In its sample, the clone carrying this T cell receptor (beta chain) was seen many times. Trimming cost V 5 bases and J 6 bases; bases outside gene matches: 6. CDR1 WSHSY and CDR2 SAAADI come from the germline V gene. This CDR3 spans 14 amino acids. TCRdb passed the multiplex PCR reads through MiXCR, listing each CDR3 protein once. The sample holds over 150,000 distinct CDR3 sequences, approximately 33% seen once. This specimen comes from a study of breast tumors, draining lymph nodes, adjacent tissues. Axillary draining lymph nodes of breast cancer patients supplied the node samples. The sequence was collected from a female donor with breast cancer. Some clones in this sample may be carry-over from other donors' samples. Input material: axillary lymph node tissue. This chain links TRBV10-2 with TRBJ2-5; 10 nucleotides agree with TRBD1. The CDR3 protein is CASSLGQGPKTQYF. CDR3 nucleotide sequence: TGCGCCAGCAGTTTGGGACAGGGGCCAAAGACCCAGTACTTC.